A selection of T cell receptor beta chains follows, all from one sample in a study of CD8 T cells in ankylosing spondylitis. TCRdb analysed the 5' RACE reads with MiXCR anew, one entry per CDR3 protein. The sample has some 120,000 distinct CDR3 sequences; roughly 15% are singletons. Sequences were obtained from blood, either unsorted or a sorted T cell fraction (not recorded which). The receptors originated from a female donor with ankylosing spondylitis or in good health (not recorded which). Each CDR3 is given with its conserved first and last residue. D genes are given only for firm matches. Rows give clone size only sometimes, using once, few, many, or a class for an expanded clone.

V gene,clone size,D gene,J gene,CDR3 DNA,CDR3 protein
TRBV7-3,few,TRBD1,TRBJ2-2,TGTGCCAGCAGCTCGGTCCCCGGACAGGGGATCGGGGAGCTGTTTTTT,CASSSVPGQGIGELFF
TRBV7-9,-,-,TRBJ2-1,TGTGCCAGCAGCCTAATAGGGAGAAATGAGCAGTTCTTC,CASSLIGRNEQFF
TRBV5-1,few,TRBD2,TRBJ2-3,TGCGCCAGCAGCTTGGAAAGCGGGGGGTACACAGATACGCAGTATTTT,CASSLESGGYTDTQYF
TRBV20-1,-,-,TRBJ1-1,TGCAGTGCCGGGGGGCGGTCCGACACTGAAGCTTTCTTT,CSAGGRSDTEAFF
TRBV7-2,many,-,TRBJ2-7,TGTGCCAGCAGCCCAACCGGAAGTCACTACGAGCAGTACTTC,CASSPTGSHYEQYF
TRBV5-1,-,-,TRBJ2-5,TGCGCCAGCAGCTTGGGGGCTCTCCAAGAGACCCAGTACTTC,CASSLGALQETQYF
TRBV5-1,many,-,TRBJ1-2,TGCGCCAGCAGGGTGAGAGGGCCCAGGATTCGACCCTATGGCTACACCTTC,CASRVRGPRIRPYGYTF
TRBV3-1,few,-,TRBJ2-7,TGTGCCAGCAGCCAAGATAGCCCAGGCCGGCAGCAGCGGACGAGCTCCTACGAGCAGTACTTC,CASSQDSPGRQQRTSSYEQYF
TRBV12-3/TRBV12-4,many,TRBD2,TRBJ2-1,TGTGCCAGCAGTTTGATAAGCGGGGGATACAATGAGCAGTTCTTC,CASSLISGGYNEQFF
TRBV5-1,few,TRBD2,TRBJ2-7,TGCGCCAGCAGCGTGGCGGGACTAGCGGGAGGATACGAGCAGTACTTC,CASSVAGLAGGYEQYF
TRBV27,few,TRBD2,TRBJ2-3,TGTGCCAGCAGTCCACCGGGACTAGCGGGATGGGGGAGAACAGATACGCAGTATTTT,CASSPPGLAGWGRTDTQYF
TRBV20-1,few,-,TRBJ2-2,TGCAGTGCTACTAGCTTTAGTACCGGGGAGCTGTTTTTT,CSATSFSTGELFF
TRBV18,-,-,TRBJ2-1,TGTGCCAGCTCCCCAAACCGGGACTCCTACAATGAGCAGTTCTTC,CASSPNRDSYNEQFF
TRBV20-1,-,TRBD1,TRBJ1-2,TGCAGTGCTAGAGAAGGGGGCTGGGACTATGGCTACACCTTC,CSAREGGWDYGYTF
TRBV20-1,few,TRBD2,TRBJ2-1,TGCAGTGCTAGGGGCCAGGGGACTAGCGGGTACAATGAGCAGTTCTTC,CSARGQGTSGYNEQFF
TRBV5-1,few,-,TRBJ2-1,TGCGCCAGCAATGAGAGGCTCGGGACTTCTTCCTACAATGAGCAGTTCTTC,CASNERLGTSSYNEQFF
TRBV9,-,-,TRBJ2-2,TGTGCCAGCACCGCGGGGACGAACACCGGGGAGCTGTTTTTT,CASTAGTNTGELFF
TRBV29-1,-,-,TRBJ2-1,TGCAGCTGGGGAGACGGCGGGCCAACGGATGACCAGTTCTTC,CSWGDGGPTDDQFF
TRBV20-1,many,TRBD2,TRBJ2-4,TGCAGTGCTAGAGATAGCGGGGGAGGAAACATTCAGTACTTC,CSARDSGGGNIQYF
TRBV11-2,few,-,TRBJ1-5,TGTGCCAGCAGCTACGGGGTGGGCGGCAATCAGCCCCAGCATTTT,CASSYGVGGNQPQHF
TRBV7-9,once,-,TRBJ2-2,TGTGCCAGCAGCTTAGCGCCGGCGAACACCGGGGAGCTGTTTTTT,CASSLAPANTGELFF
TRBV20-1,few,-,TRBJ2-5,TGCAGTGCCAGAAAGGGGTACCAAGAGACCCAGTACTTC,CSARKGYQETQYF
TRBV24-1,once,-,TRBJ1-6,TGTGCCACCAGTGACGGGACCGATTTCCCCCTCCACTTT,CATSDGTDFPLHF
TRBV12-3/TRBV12-4,many,TRBD1,TRBJ1-2,TGTGCCAGCAGTGGACAGGGGGCTCGTGGCTACACCTTC,CASSGQGARGYTF
TRBV7-9,many,TRBD2,TRBJ2-3,TGTGCCAGCAGCTTCCCTAGCGGGAGGGCAGATACGCAGTATTTT,CASSFPSGRADTQYF
TRBV3-1,many,-,TRBJ2-7,TGTGCCAGCAGCCAGGGGGTCGAGCAGTACTTC,CASSQGVEQYF
TRBV28,-,-,TRBJ1-5,TGTGCCAGCAGTTTGACCAATCAGCCCCAGCATTTT,CASSLTNQPQHF
TRBV29-1,-,-,TRBJ2-7,TGCAGCGCTAAGACAGCGGGTGGCGAGCAGTACTTC,CSAKTAGGEQYF
TRBV7-8,many,-,TRBJ2-3,TGTGCCAGCAGCCGACCACAGTTCACAGATACGCAGTATTTT,CASSRPQFTDTQYF
TRBV20-1,many,-,TRBJ2-1,TGCAGTGCTCTAAGCGGACTCTACAATGAGCAGTTCTTC,CSALSGLYNEQFF
TRBV29-1,many,TRBD1,TRBJ2-7,TGCAGCGGTAGACAGGGGAGCTCCTACGAGCAGTACTTC,CSGRQGSSYEQYF
TRBV4-1,few,-,TRBJ2-7,TGCGCCAGCAGCCAAGATCAGGTTAGCAAGGCCTACGAGCAGTACTTC,CASSQDQVSKAYEQYF
TRBV19,-,-,TRBJ1-5,TGTGCCAGTGCCCTAGCTGGCTTCAGCAATCAGCCCCAGCATTTT,CASALAGFSNQPQHF
TRBV20-1,-,-,TRBJ2-5,TGCAGTTCCGGGGGGCAGCCCGGGAAGACCCAGTACTTC,CSSGGQPGKTQYF
TRBV20-1,-,-,TRBJ2-4,TGCAGTGGTAAGGCTCAGGGGTGGGACGTTAGTGCCAAAAACATTCAGTACTTC,CSGKAQGWDVSAKNIQYF
TRBV5-1,-,-,TRBJ2-1,TGCGCCAGCAGCTTGACCAGTCCTGGAGTCAATGAGCAGTTCTTC,CASSLTSPGVNEQFF
TRBV5-1,-,TRBD2,TRBJ2-6,TGCGCCAGCAGCTTGGGAGCGGGGGCTGGGGCCAACGTCCTGACTTTC,CASSLGAGAGANVLTF
TRBV10-3,few,TRBD2,TRBJ2-7,TGTGCCACCGCTCCGGGACTAGCGGAAACCTACGAGCAGTACTTC,CATAPGLAETYEQYF
TRBV6-5,many,-,TRBJ2-1,TGTGCCAGCAGTTACTCTTTTGGGGGGAACTCCTACAATGAGCAGTTCTTC,CASSYSFGGNSYNEQFF
TRBV20-1,many,-,TRBJ2-7,TGCAGTGCTAGAGTAATGGTGCCGAACGAGCAGTACTTC,CSARVMVPNEQYF
TRBV5-4,few,-,TRBJ2-2,TGTGCCAGCAGCCAAGCCGGCGCGGACACCGGGGAGCTGTTTTTT,CASSQAGADTGELFF
TRBV7-2,-,TRBD1,TRBJ1-3,TGTGCCAGCGGCAGGGGGTTTGGAAACACCATATATTTT,CASGRGFGNTIYF
TRBV15,once,-,TRBJ2-6,TGTGCCACCAGCAGAGAAATCTTGGTCAGGGAAACTGGGGCCAACGTCCTGACTTTC,CATSREILVRETGANVLTF
TRBV21-1,few,-,TRBJ2-5,TGTGCCAGCAGCAACCTGGGAGCGGGTCTGGAGACCCAGTACTTC,CASSNLGAGLETQYF
TRBV10-3,few,-,TRBJ2-2,TGTGCCATCAGTGAGAGGACGGCCGGGGAGCTGTTTTTT,CAISERTAGELFF
TRBV18,many,TRBD1,TRBJ2-1,TGTGCCAGCTCACCAATGGAGACAGGGGGCTCCTACAATGAGCAGTTCTTC,CASSPMETGGSYNEQFF
TRBV12-3/TRBV12-4,-,TRBD2,TRBJ2-1,TGTGCCAGCAGTGGACTAGCGGGAGGGCATGGTGAGCAGTTCTTC,CASSGLAGGHGEQFF
TRBV20-1,few,-,TRBJ2-3,TGCAGTGCCTCGCTCGGGGGAGCGGGCTCAGATACGCAGTATTTT,CSASLGGAGSDTQYF